Presented here are 30 T cell receptor beta chains from one specimen sequenced in a study of T cells in Graves' hyperthyroidism and ophthalmopathy. Amplification yielded TCR beta CDR3 regions, with RNA transcripts as the source. TCR CDR3 underwent first-round RT-PCR with the HTBI primer set. Via MiXCR, TCRdb re-called the multiplex PCR reads, giving one row per CDR3 protein. Counted here are 600,000 to 750,000 distinct CDR3 sequences, 17% occurring once; the ten biggest clones make up roughly a sixth. Sequenced material: blood. These receptors were obtained from a man between 50 and 59 years old with Graves' hyperthyroidism.

Notes on this clonotype: One junction end disagrees with the germline gene, perhaps due to a read error. This sequence joins TRBV24-1 and TRBJ2-2; 7 bases align to TRBD2. The CDR3 is made up of 16 amino acids. CDR1 is KGHDR and CDR2 is SFDVKD in the germline V gene. This CDR3 is CATSDRTRLNTGGLFF. The CDR3 region has the DNA TGTGCCACCAGTGATAGGACTAGACTAAACACCGGGGGGCTGTTTTTT.

This clonotype was detected many times. This chain's CDR3 is CSVEWKGLGYTF. CDR3 nucleotide sequence: TGCAGCGTTGAATGGAAAGGGTTAGGCTACACCTTC. The chain links TRBV29-1 to TRBJ1-2; D uncertain. In germline, CDR1 is SQVTM, CDR2 ANQGSEA. This CDR3 has 12 residues. Trimming pared 2 bases from V and 8 bases from J, leaving 12 bases between.

The rearrangement joins TRBV5-1 to TRBJ1-6, with a tentative D call TRBD1 (6 bases). CDR3 size: 13 residues. Trimming left V 5 bases short and J 9 bases short, with 12 bases between. Germline V gene lookup returns CDR1 SGHRS and CDR2 YFSETQ. The CDR3, as DNA: TGCGCCAGCAGTGATACAGGGCTTTCACCCCTCCACTTT. It codes for CASSDTGLSPLHF.

V and J are TRBV5-1 and TRBJ1-1, with D hard to call. The germline CDR1 and CDR2 sequences are SGHRS and YFSETQ. V was shortened by 4 bases and J by 1 base, with 8 bases between the two germline ends. CDR3 length equals 13 residues. CDR3 in amino acids: CASSKRWNTEAFF. In DNA form, the CDR3 reads TGCGCCAGCAGCAAACGGTGGAACACTGAAGCTTTCTTT. Variable domain in full (rest from reference TRBV5-1 and TRBJ1-1): KAGVTQTPRYLIKTRGQQVTLSCSPISGHRSVSWYQQTPGQGLQFLFEYFSETQRNKGNFPGRFSGRQFSNSRSEMNVSTLELGDSALYLCASSKRWNTEAFFGQGTRLTVV.

This chain uses TRBV6-2 or TRBV6-3 with TRBJ2-3, with 12 bases that match TRBD1. CDR3 length: 14 residues. J was trimmed by 5 bases and V by 6 bases; bases with no gene match: 3. Germline CDR1 MNHEY, CDR2 SVGEGT. The CDR3 DNA sequence: TGTGCCAGCAGGGGACAGGGGGCGGTAGATACGCAGTATTTT. This translates into CASRGQGAVDTQYF.

This clonotype has only a few counts. J is TRBJ2-3 and V is TRBV18, with a possible D match to TRBD1 (5 bases). The CDR3 spans 15 residues. Trimming took off 0 bases at V and 3 bases at J, with 10 bases between the two ends. Germline CDR1 and CDR2: KGHSH and LQKENI. Here the CDR3 reads CASSPPRGRTDTQYF. The CDR3 bases are TGTGCCAGCTCACCACCTAGGGGCAGGACAGATACGCAGTATTTT.

This clonotype was counted between two and nine times. This CDR3 is CASSFSGESYEQYF. The CDR3 DNA reads as TGTGCCAGCAGCTTTAGCGGGGAATCCTACGAGCAGTACTTC. V gene TRBV9 combines with J gene TRBJ2-7; TRBD2 agrees at 8 bases. J gave up 1 base and V 4 bases, and 4 bases lay outside the gene matches. This CDR3 is built from 14 residues. The germline gives CDR1 SGDLS, CDR2 YYNGEE.

This clonotype has ten or more counts. This chain links TRBV27 with TRBJ2-6, with D possibly TRBD1 on 5 matching bases. The germline CDR1 and CDR2 sequences are MNHEY and SMNVEV (reference sequence). The CDR3 extends over 16 amino acids. V was pared by 5 bases and J by 0 bases, with 11 bases between. Written as DNA, the CDR3 is TGTGCCAGCAGTAACCAGGGCTTCTCTGGGGCCAACGTCCTGACTTTC. Amino acid sequence: CASSNQGFSGANVLTF.

The chain joins TRBV10-3 to TRBJ2-1; TRBD2 matches 11 bases. Germline V gives CDR1 ENHRY, CDR2 SYGVKD. This CDR3 contains 15 residues. The J segment lost 6 bases and the V segment lost 6 bases, leaving 7 bases of the junction unmatched. CDR3 DNA sequence: TGTGCCATCAGACAAACTAGCGGGAGAGTCAATGAGCAGTTCTTC. Translation gives CAIRQTSGRVNEQFF.

The V and J genes are TRBV29-1 and TRBJ1-5; 7 nucleotides align to TRBD1. The ends lost 5 bases at V and 6 bases at J; junction bases unmatched: 7. Germline CDR1 is SQVTM and CDR2 is ANQGSEA. This CDR3 contains 13 residues. CDR3: CSVKGGDGQPQHF. Here the CDR3 DNA reads TGCAGCGTTAAAGGGGGCGACGGTCAGCCCCAGCATTTT.

This clonotype was counted ten times or more. The genes are TRBV6-1 and TRBJ1-2, with a tentative D call TRBD1 (6 bases). Germline assignment: CDR1 MNHNS and CDR2 SASEGT. Trimming pared 6 bases from V and 4 bases from J, leaving 15 bases between. This CDR3 spans 14 amino acids. Here the CDR3 reads CASRVAGEGYGYTF. In DNA, the CDR3 is TGTGCCAGCAGGGTGGCAGGGGAAGGCTATGGCTACACCTTC.

In this sample, this clonotype turned up a few times. The chain has TRBV6-1 and TRBJ2-7; D is perhaps TRBD1 (6 bases). Trimming cost V 2 bases and J 6 bases, with 14 bases left between them. In germline, CDR1 is MNHNS, CDR2 SASEGT. The CDR3 runs 14 residues. This CDR3 reads CASSEQGNLGEQYF. The CDR3 DNA reads as TGTGCCAGCAGTGAACAGGGGAACTTGGGCGAGCAGTACTTC.

The gene calls are TRBV14 and TRBJ1-2; D not resolved. The CDR3 totals 13 residues. Per germline, CDR1 SGHDN and CDR2 FVKESK. The germline V and J ends were trimmed by 0 bases and 4 bases, with 6 bases remaining between them. DNA of the CDR3: TGTGCCAGCAGCCAAGAAGTCAGCTATGGCTACACCTTC. This encodes CASSQEVSYGYTF.

This clonotype was counted between two and nine times. The genes are TRBV20-1 and TRBJ1-2; 7 bases are shared with TRBD1. The CDR3 sequence is 12 residues long. With V trimmed by 0 bases and J by 7 bases, 2 bases remained unmatched. Germline V CDR1 and CDR2: DFQATT, SNEGSKA (reference sequence). The CDR3 is CSARETGFGYTF. The CDR3 region has the DNA TGCAGTGCTAGAGAGACAGGGTTTGGCTACACCTTC.

The chain employs TRBV5-5 and TRBJ1-1; D remains unclear. Deletions cut 0 bases from V and 0 bases from J, with 12 bases between. Germline V gives CDR1 SGHKS, CDR2 YYEKEE (reference sequence). This CDR3 is 16 amino acids long. CDR3 nucleotides: TGTGCCAGCAGCTTGGGAGGACTGACCATGAACACTGAAGCTTTCTTT. Protein product: CASSLGGLTMNTEAFF.

V usage is TRBV10-2 and J usage is TRBJ2-3, with D possibly TRBD1 on 6 matching bases. Germline lookup yields CDR1 WSHSY and CDR2 SAAADI. There are 12 residues in the CDR3. V was pared by 6 bases and J by 3 bases, with 7 bases between. The CDR3 DNA reads TGCGCCAGCAGGGGGACAACAGATACGCAGTATTTT. It is translated as CASRGTTDTQYF.

This clonotype was counted a few times. The chain links TRBV20-1 to TRBJ2-5; D gene uncertain. The germline CDR1 and CDR2 sequences are DFQATT and SNEGSKA (reference sequence). With 3 bases removed from V and 2 bases from J, the gap between germline ends came to 7 bases. The length of the CDR3 is 12 residues. CDR3 coding DNA: TGCAGTGCTAGTGGACCTCAAGAGACCCAGTACTTC. Translated: CSASGPQETQYF.

There are a few counts of this clonotype. J is TRBJ1-1 and V is TRBV7-3; 12 nucleotides align to TRBD1. V shed 8 bases, J shed 7 bases, and the junction held 11 bases outside the gene matches. The germline gives CDR1 SGHTA, CDR2 FQGTGA. This CDR3 region has 15 residues. The DNA of the CDR3 is TGTGCCAGCCGCCCTGGTGGGACAGGGGGCATTGAAGCTTTCTTT. Protein sequence: CASRPGGTGGIEAFF.

This clonotype has only one observation. The chain employs TRBV4-2 and TRBJ2-3; possible D gene TRBD2, 6 bases. The V end lost 4 bases, the J end lost 4 bases, and 18 bases lay between the germline ends. Germline CDR1 and CDR2: LGHNA and YNFKEQ. This CDR3 contains 16 residues. The CDR3 nucleotides are TGTGCCAGCAGCCCGGTGACTAGAGGGAGTTCAGATACGCAGTATTTT. Protein: CASSPVTRGSSDTQYF.

This clonotype was seen only a few times. V usage is TRBV19 and J usage is TRBJ2-1; D unclear. This CDR3 has 13 amino acids. Trimming shortened V by 1 base and J by 4 bases, and 5 bases separated the two germline ends. Per the germline V gene, CDR1 is LNHDA and CDR2 is SQIVND (reference sequence). CDR3 sequence (DNA): TGTGCCAGTAGTATAGCTAGGTACAATGAGCAGTTCTTC. Translating gives CASSIARYNEQFF.

The rearrangement uses TRBV4-1 and TRBJ2-1; 9 positions match TRBD2. The CDR3 loop spans 14 amino acids. With V trimmed by 0 bases and J by 14 bases, 8 bases remained unmatched. Germline CDR1 and CDR2: MGHRA and YSYEKL. This chain's CDR3 is CASSQEGSGREKFF. The CDR3 region has the DNA TGCGCCAGCAGCCAAGAGGGTAGCGGGAGAGAGAAGTTCTTC.

This clonotype was found many times. This sequence joins TRBV6-2 or TRBV6-3 and TRBJ2-5; tentatively, D is TRBD2 (6 bases). The CDR3 covers 15 residues. Trimming left V 6 bases short and J 4 bases short, with 18 bases between. CDR1 and CDR2 from the germline V gene are MNHEY and SVGEGT. CDR3 residues: CASRRGGGAPETQYF. The CDR3 DNA sequence: TGTGCCAGCAGGAGGGGCGGCGGGGCCCCAGAGACCCAGTACTTC.

V is TRBV11-2 and J is TRBJ1-3; D is possibly TRBD1 (6 bases). The CDR3 sequence is 16 residues long. Trimming stripped 2 bases from V and 0 bases from J, with 11 bases between. CDR1 is SGHAT, CDR2 FQNNGV, per germline. Here the CDR3 reads CASSLPSDSSGNTIYF. CDR3 sequence (DNA): TGTGCCAGCAGCTTACCCTCGGACAGCTCTGGAAACACCATATATTTT.

There are a few counts of this clonotype. The gene calls are TRBV7-9 and TRBJ2-3, with D perhaps matching TRBD1 (6 bases). The ends were cut back, 5 bases at V and 1 base at J, with 16 bases in the middle. Germline lookup yields CDR1 SEHNR and CDR2 FQNEAQ (reference sequence). The CDR3 has 16 amino acids. CDR3 sequence reads: CASSADRSGGTDTQYF. CDR3 bases: TGTGCCAGCAGCGCTGACAGGTCAGGAGGCACAGATACGCAGTATTTT.

This clonotype came up many times. This CDR3 reads CASSLAGHAAYEQYF. CDR3 bases: TGTGCCAGCAGCTTGGCAGGACACGCAGCCTACGAGCAGTACTTC. V usage is TRBV5-4 and J usage is TRBJ2-7; perhaps TRBD1 as D (5 bases). V was shortened by 0 bases and J by 2 bases, with 12 bases between the two germline ends. Germline V lookup: CDR1 SGHNT, CDR2 YYREEE (reference sequence). The CDR3 consists of 15 residues.

This clonotype was observed many times. The chain combines TRBV2 with TRBJ2-7; TRBD1 aligns across 7 bases. Germline lookup yields CDR1 SNHLY and CDR2 FYNNEI. Trimming cost V 7 bases and J 2 bases; bases outside gene matches: 5. There are 13 residues in the CDR3. This chain's CDR3 is CASTRDRAYEQYF. The CDR3 bases are TGTGCCAGCACTAGGGACAGAGCCTACGAGCAGTACTTC. The full variable domain, its missing parts supplied by reference TRBV2 and TRBJ2-7, is EPEVTQTPSHQVTQMGQEVILRCVPISNHLYFYWYRQILGQKVEFLVSFYNNEISEKSEIFDDQFSVERPDGSNFTLKIRSTKLEDSAMYFCASTRDRAYEQYFGPGTRLTVT.

This clonotype showed up many times. V is TRBV29-1 and J is TRBJ2-7, with TRBD2 matching over 8 bases. The germline CDR1 and CDR2 sequences are SQVTM and ANQGSEA. The CDR3 is 12 residues long. The V segment lost 2 bases and the J segment 3 bases; nucleotides outside the gene matches: 0. The CDR3 DNA reads as TGCAGCGTTGAACTAGCGGGCTACGAGCAGTACTTC. It specifies CSVELAGYEQYF.

This clonotype showed up many times. The J gene is TRBJ1-2, the V gene TRBV6-1; D is perhaps TRBD1 (5 bases). Germline V gene lookup returns CDR1 MNHNS and CDR2 SASEGT. The CDR3 is 14 residues long. Trimming stripped 4 bases from V and 5 bases from J, with 14 bases between. The CDR3 protein is CASSARRVDYGYTF. The CDR3 DNA reads TGTGCCAGCAGTGCCCGCAGGGTAGATTATGGCTACACCTTC.

Note on this clonotype: A read error is possible here, since a much larger clone lies one base away. The chain recombines TRBV20-1 with TRBJ1-2; D gene uncertain. Germline lookup yields CDR1 DFQATT and CDR2 SNEGSKA (reference sequence). The CDR3 has 10 amino acids. For the CDR3, the DNA is TGCAATGCCACAAACTATGGCTACACCTTC. Protein: CNATNYGYTF.

There are many counts of this clonotype. V is TRBV14 and J is TRBJ2-5, with 7 bases matching TRBD2. The germline gives CDR1 SGHDN, CDR2 FVKESK. The CDR3 runs to 15 residues. The V segment lost 3 bases and the J segment 2 bases; nucleotides outside the gene matches: 6. The CDR3 reads CASSQQGGGQETQYF. The CDR3 coding sequence is TGTGCCAGCAGCCAGCAGGGCGGGGGACAAGAGACCCAGTACTTC.